A single sample is the source of the 17 T cell receptor beta chains below, sequenced in a study of Tregs in tolerant kidney transplant recipients. Only in-frame clones appear in the TCRdb table, and some are missing; sequencing was by immunoSEQ multiplex PCR. The repertoire includes about 94,000 clones, 93% of them detected once, and 0.4% to 0.55% sits in the top ten. The material was CD4+ T cells from blood, obtained before the transplant. The receptors derive from a human donor who received a combined kidney and bone marrow transplant.

V is TRBV6-6 and J is TRBJ2-7, with 9 bases lining up with TRBD1. Germline V gene sequence: CDR1 MNHNY, CDR2 SVGAGI (reference sequence). CDR3 length: 16 residues. The ends lost 0 bases at V and 6 bases at J; junction bases unmatched: 9. CDR3 coding DNA: TGTGCCAGCAGTTACTCCCCTCCGGACAGGGGCAGCGAGCAGTACTTC. Translated: CASSYSPPDRGSEQYF.

The chain's CDR3 is CASSSGTSVNTGELFF. The CDR3 DNA reads as TGTGCCAGCAGCTCCGGGACTAGCGTGAACACCGGGGAGCTGTTTTTT. This chain joins TRBV11-3 and TRBJ2-2, with 10 bases matching TRBD2. Germline CDR1 reads SGHNT; CDR2 reads YENEEA. The CDR3 is 16 residues long. V lost 4 bases and J lost 1; bases outside the gene matches: 3.

Only a few counts were recorded for this clone. The rearrangement links TRBV28 to TRBJ1-1; 7 nucleotides match TRBD1. The length of the CDR3 is 14 residues. The J segment lost 4 bases and the V segment lost 2 bases, leaving 4 bases of the junction unmatched. The germline CDR1 and CDR2 sequences are MDHEN and SYDVKM. In DNA form, the CDR3 reads TGTGCCAGCAGTTTAAGCGACAGGGCCACTGAAGCTTTCTTT. Protein sequence: CASSLSDRATEAFF.

CDR3 residues: CASGKGRNTEAFF. The CDR3 nucleotides are TGTGCCAGCGGAAAGGGGCGGAACACTGAAGCTTTCTTT. The chain carries TRBV11-2 and TRBJ1-1, with D possibly matching TRBD1 (5 bases). This CDR3 is built from 13 residues. The germline V gene encodes CDR1 SGHAT and CDR2 FQNNGV. Trimming removed 8 bases at V and 1 base at J, with 11 bases between. Looking up the rest from reference TRBV11-2 and TRBJ1-1 gives the full variable domain: EAGVAQSPRYKIIEKRQSVAFWCNPISGHATLYWYQQILGQGPKLLIQFQNNGVVDDSQLPKDRFSAERLKGVDSTLKIQPAKLEDSAVYLCASGKGRNTEAFFGQGTRLTVV.

The genes are TRBV5-1 and TRBJ2-4; D perhaps matches TRBD1 (6 bases). Per the germline V gene, CDR1 is SGHRS and CDR2 is YFSETQ. Trimming removed 2 bases from V and 4 bases from J, with 13 bases in between. The CDR3 covers 15 residues. Written as DNA, the CDR3 is TGCGCCAGCAGCTTTACCGGGACAACTAAAAACATTCAGTACTTC. Protein sequence: CASSFTGTTKNIQYF.

The chain is built from TRBV11-2 and TRBJ2-2; 12 positions match TRBD2. This CDR3 spans 16 amino acids. CDR1 and CDR2 (germline): SGHAT, FQNNGV. V was clipped by 4 bases and J by 3 bases; unmatched bases: 3. CDR3 residues: CASSSRTSGDTGELFF. Written as DNA, the CDR3 is TGTGCCAGCAGCTCCCGGACTAGCGGGGACACCGGGGAGCTGTTTTTT.

V is TRBV2 and J is TRBJ2-7, with TRBD2 matching 8 bases. This CDR3 has 15 amino acids. With 6 bases clipped from V and 2 bases from J, the junction kept 9 bases outside the gene matches. Germline CDR1 reads SNHLY; CDR2 reads FYNNEI. CDR3 sequence reads: CASSPTSGVPYEQYF. CDR3 sequence (DNA): TGTGCCAGCAGCCCCACTAGCGGAGTCCCCTACGAGCAGTACTTC.

The chain recombines TRBV30 with TRBJ2-2, with 8 bases that match TRBD2. CDR1 is GTSNPN and CDR2 is SVGIG in the germline V gene (reference sequence). With V trimmed by 4 bases and J by 4 bases, 5 bases remained unmatched. The CDR3 spans 14 residues. CDR3 coding DNA: TGTGCCTGGACCACGGGGGGGGGCACCGGGGAGCTGTTTTTT. This gives the protein CAWTTGGGTGELFF.

Only one count was recorded for this clone. This sequence joins TRBV15 and TRBJ1-1; 7 nucleotides align to TRBD1. V shed 1 base and J 0 bases; nucleotides not matched to a gene: 5. From germline, CDR1 is LNHNV and CDR2 YYDKDF (reference sequence). This CDR3 has 16 amino acids. DNA for the CDR3: TGTGCCACCAGCAGAGGGGACAGTTCCATGAACACTGAAGCTTTCTTT. Translation gives CATSRGDSSMNTEAFF.

The chain has TRBV20-1 and TRBJ1-1; D not resolved. Germline lookup yields CDR1 DFQATT and CDR2 SNEGSKA (reference sequence). V was clipped by 6 bases and J by 5 bases, with 10 bases between them. The CDR3 totals 11 residues. CDR3 sequence: CSAHSGTEAFF. In DNA, the CDR3 is TGCAGTGCCCACAGTGGGACTGAAGCTTTCTTT.

The chain carries TRBV7-2 and TRBJ2-7; unclear D gene. The CDR3 length is 16 residues. Deletions cut 5 bases from V and 0 bases from J, with 17 bases between. The germline CDR1 and CDR2 sequences are SGHTA and FQGNSA. The chain's CDR3 is CASSTSRALSSYEQYF. The CDR3 DNA sequence: TGTGCCAGCAGCACCTCACGAGCGCTAAGCTCCTACGAGCAGTACTTC.

CDR3 sequence: CASSLGFTGTQSYEQYF. CDR3 DNA sequence: TGTGCCAGCAGCTTAGGGTTCACGGGGACTCAGTCCTACGAGCAGTACTTC. The chain recombines TRBV7-9 with TRBJ2-7; the D gene is possibly TRBD2 (6 bases). The CDR3 extends over 17 amino acids. Germline values: CDR1 SEHNR, CDR2 FQNEAQ (reference sequence). Trimming left V 1 base short and J 1 base short, with 17 bases between.

The J gene is TRBJ1-5, the V gene TRBV28; D gene unclear. Trimming took off 1 base at V and 3 bases at J, with 7 bases between the two ends. Germline CDR1 reads MDHEN; CDR2 reads SYDVKM. The CDR3 has 14 amino acids. The DNA for the CDR3 is TGTGCCAGCAGTTTATCACAATTCAATCAGCCCCAGCATTTT. It is translated as CASSLSQFNQPQHF.

The chain couples TRBV15 to TRBJ2-2; D unclear. The germline V gene encodes CDR1 LNHNV and CDR2 YYDKDF (reference sequence). The CDR3 is 13 amino acids. V was shortened by 0 bases and J by 5 bases, with 4 bases between the two germline ends. This CDR3 is CATSRDLTGELFF. As DNA, the CDR3 is TGTGCCACCAGCAGAGATTTAACCGGGGAGCTGTTTTTT.

The chain couples TRBV7-2 to TRBJ2-3; D gene ambiguous. V lost 5 bases to trimming and J lost 3 bases, with 12 bases between them. CDR1 is SGHTA, CDR2 FQGNSA, per germline. The CDR3 spans 14 residues. The CDR3 bases are TGTGCCAGCAGCGCAGACAAAATGACAGATACGCAGTATTTT. The encoded protein is CASSADKMTDTQYF.

The genes are TRBV28 and TRBJ1-1, with D possibly being TRBD1 (5 bases). The ends were cut back, 6 bases at V and 0 bases at J, with 14 bases in the middle. This CDR3 is built from 15 residues. CDR1 and CDR2 from the germline V gene are MDHEN and SYDVKM. The CDR3 here is CASRGTGLMNTEAFF. The CDR3 nucleotides read TGTGCCAGCAGGGGGACCGGACTAATGAACACTGAAGCTTTCTTT.

The chain combines TRBV5-6 with TRBJ2-7, with TRBD1 matching over 9 bases. The J segment lost 7 bases and the V segment lost 0 bases, leaving 5 bases of the junction unmatched. The V gene's germline CDR1 is SGHDT and CDR2 YYEEEE. This CDR3 spans 14 amino acids. The CDR3 coding sequence is TGTGCCAGCAGCTTGGACAGGGGGCTCGGGGAGCAGTACTTC. Protein: CASSLDRGLGEQYF.